The 11 T cell receptor beta chains reported below all come from one sample, sequenced in a study of early T cells in non-severe SARS-CoV-2 infection. TCRdb recomputed calls from the 5' RACE reads with MiXCR, one row per CDR3 protein. The sample consists of around 76,000 distinct CDR3 sequences, about 11% of them appearing once. Input material: whole blood. The receptors stem from an adult who was a healthcare worker with PCR-confirmed SARS-CoV-2 infection or an uninfected control (not recorded which).

In DNA, the CDR3 is TGTGCCAGCAGTTTGGGGATCGGGGAGCTGTTTTTT. It is translated as CASSLGIGELFF. This chain joins TRBV12-3 or TRBV12-4 and TRBJ2-2; D gene unclear. The CDR3 runs to 12 residues. V was shortened by 3 bases and J by 7 bases, with 6 bases between the two germline ends.

In its sample, this clonotype was seen many times. V is TRBV11-2 and J is TRBJ2-7; possibly TRBD1 or TRBD2 for D (5 bases each). The V gene lost 5 bases and the J gene lost 3 bases, with 17 bases spanning the gap. CDR3 size: 15 residues. The V gene's germline CDR1 is SGHAT and CDR2 FQNNGV. DNA for the CDR3: TGTGCCAGCAGCCCCCCAACATGGGGGAACTACGAGCAGTACTTC. This codes for CASSPPTWGNYEQYF.

This clonotype came up many times. The V gene is TRBV15, the J gene TRBJ2-2, with no clear D. The CDR3 sequence is 16 residues long. The V end was cut by 2 bases, the J end by 4 bases, with 14 bases between. The germline V gene encodes CDR1 LNHNV and CDR2 YYDKDF (reference sequence). For the CDR3, the DNA is TGTGCCACCAGCAGATTGACCCCCTACGGCACCGGGGAGCTGTTTTTT. This sequence encodes CATSRLTPYGTGELFF.

V gene TRBV20-1 combines with J gene TRBJ2-7; D gene uncertain. V lost 0 bases to trimming and J lost 3 bases, with 15 bases between them. CDR3 length equals 15 residues. CDR1 is DFQATT, CDR2 SNEGSKA, per germline (reference sequence). CDR3 coding DNA: TGCAGTGCTAGAGATCTGGGCGGTGCCGGCTACGAGCAGTACTTC. It translates to CSARDLGGAGYEQYF.

J is TRBJ1-5 and V is TRBV5-8; D is undetermined. Germline V gene data show CDR1 as SGHTS and CDR2 as YDEGEE. The CDR3 extends over 15 amino acids. The V end was cut by 0 bases, the J end by 2 bases, with 9 bases between. The CDR3 sequence: CASSLGGIGNQPQHF. CDR3 in DNA: TGTGCCAGCAGCTTGGGGGGTATCGGCAATCAGCCCCAGCATTTT.

This clonotype was detected only a few times. The rearrangement joins TRBV18 to TRBJ2-5, with D perhaps assigned TRBD1 or TRBD2 (5 bases each). The length of the CDR3 is 13 residues. Looked up from germline, CDR1 is KGHSH and CDR2 is LQKENI. V lost 6 bases, J lost 4 bases, and 12 bases lay in between. The CDR3 loop reads CASSPGDGETQYF. The CDR3 DNA reads TGTGCCAGCTCCCCCGGGGACGGAGAGACCCAGTACTTC.

This chain joins TRBV18 and TRBJ1-4, with TRBD1 matching over 10 bases. V trimming: 4 bases; J trimming: 7 bases; junction bases outside the gene matches: 3. The CDR3 covers 14 residues. CDR1 is KGHSH, CDR2 LQKENI, per germline. The CDR3 is CASSQDRGSEKLFF. The CDR3 bases are TGTGCCAGCTCACAGGACAGGGGGAGTGAAAAACTGTTTTTT.

This clonotype was detected a few times. The chain uses TRBV2 and TRBJ2-5; D is uncertain. With 4 bases removed from V and 2 bases from J, the gap between germline ends came to 5 bases. This CDR3 has 12 residues. The V gene's germline CDR1 is SNHLY and CDR2 FYNNEI. CDR3 sequence reads: CASSVSQETQYF. The CDR3 bases are TGTGCCAGCAGTGTCAGTCAAGAGACCCAGTACTTC.

This clonotype has at least ten counts. This chain connects TRBV12-3 or TRBV12-4 to TRBJ2-1, with D perhaps TRBD2 (5 bases). V gave up 0 bases and J gave up 5 bases, with 8 bases separating them. The CDR3 spans 14 residues. The CDR3 coding sequence is TGTGCCAGCAGTTTAGCGCTGAGGGACAATGAGCAGTTCTTC. Amino acids: CASSLALRDNEQFF.

The chain recombines TRBV12-3 or TRBV12-4 with TRBJ1-2; a possible D gene is TRBD1 (6 bases). The CDR3 length is 13 residues. The V gene lost 11 bases and the J gene lost 7 bases, with 20 bases spanning the gap. The CDR3 nucleotides read TGTGCCGTCCGGGATGGGGGGCTCCTTGGCTACACCTTC. It codes for CAVRDGGLLGYTF.

This clonotype was seen ten or more times. The gene calls are TRBV2 and TRBJ1-3; 9 bases line up with TRBD1. The CDR3 runs to 15 residues. V lost 6 bases to trimming and J lost 2 bases; unmatched junction nucleotides: 5. The germline gives CDR1 SNHLY, CDR2 FYNNEI. The CDR3 here is CASSPQGAPGNTIYF. CDR3 sequence (DNA): TGTGCCAGCAGCCCACAGGGGGCCCCTGGAAACACCATATATTTT.